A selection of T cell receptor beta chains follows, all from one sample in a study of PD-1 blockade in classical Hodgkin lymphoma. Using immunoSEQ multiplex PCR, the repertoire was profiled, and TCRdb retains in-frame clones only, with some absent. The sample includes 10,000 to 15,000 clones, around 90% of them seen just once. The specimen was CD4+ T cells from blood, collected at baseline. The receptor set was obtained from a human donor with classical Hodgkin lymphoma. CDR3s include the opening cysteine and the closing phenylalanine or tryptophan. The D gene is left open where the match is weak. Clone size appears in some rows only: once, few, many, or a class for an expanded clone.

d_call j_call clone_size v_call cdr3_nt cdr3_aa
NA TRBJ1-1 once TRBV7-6 TGTGCCAGCAGCTTAGCAGGGCTGAAGAACACTGAAGCTTTCTTT CASSLAGLKNTEAFF
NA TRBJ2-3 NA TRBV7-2 TGTGCCAGCAGCTTAGGTGGTGGGGCTAGCACAGATACGCAGTATTTT CASSLGGGASTDTQYF
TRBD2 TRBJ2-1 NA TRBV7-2 TGTGCCAGCAGCTTGCAGGGACTAGCGGGCTACAATGAGCAGTTCTTC CASSLQGLAGYNEQFF
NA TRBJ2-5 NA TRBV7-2 TGTGCCAGCAAGACTAGGGGGGAGACCCAGTACTTC CASKTRGETQYF
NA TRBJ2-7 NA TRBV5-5 TGTGCCAGCAGCTTGGTGGTATGGGCATCGGACAGACAGTACTTC CASSLVVWASDRQYF
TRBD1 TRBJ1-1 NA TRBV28 TGTGCCAGCAGTTTTATCCCAGGGGGCGCGACTGAAGCTTTCTTT CASSFIPGGATEAFF
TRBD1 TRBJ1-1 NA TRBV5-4 TGTGCCAGCAGCTTGGCCAATAGACAGGGTGGAACTGAAGCTTTCTTT CASSLANRQGGTEAFF
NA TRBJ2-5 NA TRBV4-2 TGTGCCAGCAGCCTTACGGACACGGGAGAGACCCAGTACTTC CASSLTDTGETQYF
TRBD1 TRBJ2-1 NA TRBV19 TGTGCCAGTAGTAGGGTGTCGGGACAGGGGGACAATGAGCAGTTCTTC CASSRVSGQGDNEQFF
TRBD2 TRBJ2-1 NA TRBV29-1 TGCAGCGTACTGACTAGCGGGAGCTCCTACAATGAGCAGTTCTTC CSVLTSGSSYNEQFF
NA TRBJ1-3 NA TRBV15 TGTGCCACCAGCGCCCTGGGAGCAGGAAACACCATATATTTT CATSALGAGNTIYF
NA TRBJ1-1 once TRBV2 TGTGCCAGCCGGCCAAGACCTGGGACGGCTGAAGCTTTCTTT CASRPRPGTAEAFF
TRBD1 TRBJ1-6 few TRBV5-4 TGTGCCAGCAGCTTGGGGGACAGACTAAATTCACCCCTCCACTTT CASSLGDRLNSPLHF
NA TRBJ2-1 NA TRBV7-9 TGTGCCAGCAGCTTAAGAGAGCAGTTCTTC CASSLREQFF
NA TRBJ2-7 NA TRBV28 TGTGCCAGCAGTTATGTGGGGGGTAGGTACGAGCAGTACTTC CASSYVGGRYEQYF
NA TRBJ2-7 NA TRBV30 TGTGCCTGGACCCCGGACCTCGGGGACGAGCAGTACTTC CAWTPDLGDEQYF
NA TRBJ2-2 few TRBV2 TGTGCCAGCAGTATTTACACCGGGGAGCTGTTTTTT CASSIYTGELFF
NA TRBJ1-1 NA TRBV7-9 TGTGCCAGCAGCTTATGGGTGAACACTGAAGCTTTCTTT CASSLWVNTEAFF
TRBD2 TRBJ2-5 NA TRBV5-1 TGCGCCAGCAGCCAAGGACTAGCGGGGCCAGAGACCCAGTACTTC CASSQGLAGPETQYF
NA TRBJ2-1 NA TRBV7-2 TGTGCCAGCAGCTTAGGCCTAGACAATGAGCAGTTCTTC CASSLGLDNEQFF
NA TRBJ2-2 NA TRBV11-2 TGTGCCAGCAGCTTAGAGGTGACCGGGGAGCTGTTTTTT CASSLEVTGELFF
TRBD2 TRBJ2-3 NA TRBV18 TGTGCCAGCTCACCCCCCGGACTAGTTAATGAGTATTTT CASSPPGLVNEYF
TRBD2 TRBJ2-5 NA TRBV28 TGTGCCAGCAGTATGACCGGGACTAGAGAAGAGACCCAGTACTTC CASSMTGTREETQYF
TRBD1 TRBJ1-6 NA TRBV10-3 TGTGCCATCAGACGGACAGGGACAAATTCACCCCTCCACTTT CAIRRTGTNSPLHF
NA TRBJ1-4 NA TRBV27 TGTGCCAGCAGTTTAGGTACAGGGAGGAATGAAAAACTGTTTTTT CASSLGTGRNEKLFF
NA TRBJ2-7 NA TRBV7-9 TGTGCCAGCAGCTTAGGAGGGGGTACCTCCTACGAGCAGTACTTC CASSLGGGTSYEQYF
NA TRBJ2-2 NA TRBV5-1 TGCGCCAGCAGCTTGGTTTGGACAGCGAACACCGGGGAGCTGTTTTTT CASSLVWTANTGELFF
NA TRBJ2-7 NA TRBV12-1 TGTGCCAGCAGCTTTCGACAGGGAGGTAGCGCCGAGCAGTACTTC CASSFRQGGSAEQYF
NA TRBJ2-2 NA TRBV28 TGTGCCAGCAAACTAATTTCCGGGGAGCTGTTTTTT CASKLISGELFF
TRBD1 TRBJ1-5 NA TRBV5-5 TGTGCCAGCAGCTTGAGGACAGGGGATCAGCCCCAGCATTTT CASSLRTGDQPQHF
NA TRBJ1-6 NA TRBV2 TGTGCCAGCAGCCCTGACAGCCTCTATAATTCACCCCTCCACTTT CASSPDSLYNSPLHF
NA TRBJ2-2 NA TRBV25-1 TGTGCCAGCAGGAGGGGAAACACCGGGGAGCTGTTTTTT CASRRGNTGELFF
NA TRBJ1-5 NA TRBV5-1 TGCGCCAGCAGCTCCGGGGCTCCTAATCAGCCCCAGCATTTT CASSSGAPNQPQHF
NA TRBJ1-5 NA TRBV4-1 TGCGCCAGCAGCCAAGTTGGTATTCCGGGCTTAAATCAGCCCCAGCATTTT CASSQVGIPGLNQPQHF
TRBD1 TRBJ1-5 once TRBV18 TGTGCCAGCTCACCACGTCCGGGACAGGGGGGTGGTGGCAATCAGCCCCAGCATTTT CASSPRPGQGGGGNQPQHF
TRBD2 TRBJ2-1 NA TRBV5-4 TGTGCCAGCAGCATCGGGACTAGCGGTTACAATGAGCAGTTCTTC CASSIGTSGYNEQFF
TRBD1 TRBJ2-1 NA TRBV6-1 TGTGCCAGCAGTGAAGTTACAGGGGGTTTATATGTTAGCTCCTACAATGAGCAGTTCTTC CASSEVTGGLYVSSYNEQFF
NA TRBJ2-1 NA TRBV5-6 TGTGCCAGCAGCTTGGGGACCACGGGACTTCTAAATGAGCAGTTCTTC CASSLGTTGLLNEQFF
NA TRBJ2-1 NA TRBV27 TGTGCCAGCAGTTTATACGGGCAACGAAATGAGCAGTTCTTC CASSLYGQRNEQFF
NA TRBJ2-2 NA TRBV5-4 TGTGCCAGCAGCTTGGTCACGAACACCGGGGAGCTGTTTTTT CASSLVTNTGELFF
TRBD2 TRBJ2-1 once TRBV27 TGTGCCAGCAAGACTCCGCGGGAGCCTAGGAATGAGCAGTTCTTC CASKTPREPRNEQFF
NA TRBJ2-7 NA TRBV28 TGTGCCAGCAGAACTTCCCCAGGGGTGGGGTCCTACGAGCAGTACTTC CASRTSPGVGSYEQYF
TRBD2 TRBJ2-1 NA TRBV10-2 TGCGCCAGCAGTCGTGGGAGGGACAATGAGCAGTTCTTC CASSRGRDNEQFF
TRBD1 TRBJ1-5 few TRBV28 TGTGCCGGGGGACAGGGCGATCAGCCCCAGCATTTT CAGGQGDQPQHF
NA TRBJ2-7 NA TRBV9 TGTGCCAGCAGCGTAGGTCAGTCAACCTACGAGCAGTACTTC CASSVGQSTYEQYF
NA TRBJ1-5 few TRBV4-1 TGCGCCAGCAGCGTAGGACCCGGCAGGGGCCATCAGCCCCAGCATTTT CASSVGPGRGHQPQHF
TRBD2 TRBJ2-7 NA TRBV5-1 TGCGCCAGCAGCTTCCGGACTAGCGGGGCAAACGAGCAGTACTTC CASSFRTSGANEQYF